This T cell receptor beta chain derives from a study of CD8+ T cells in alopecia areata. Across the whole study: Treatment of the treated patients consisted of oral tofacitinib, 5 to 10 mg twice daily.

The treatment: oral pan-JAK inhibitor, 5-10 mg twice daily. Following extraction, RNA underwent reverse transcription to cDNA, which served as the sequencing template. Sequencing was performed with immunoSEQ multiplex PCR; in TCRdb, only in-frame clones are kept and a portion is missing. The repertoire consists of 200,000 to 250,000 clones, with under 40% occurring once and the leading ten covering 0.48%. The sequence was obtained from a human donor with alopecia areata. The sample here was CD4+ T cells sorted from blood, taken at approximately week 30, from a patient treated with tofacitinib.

The CDR3 bases are TGTGCCAGCAGCTTGCAGGGAGGGACCTACGAGCAGTACTTC. It yields the protein CASSLQGGTYEQYF. The chain has TRBV7-9 and TRBJ2-7, with TRBD2 matching 7 bases. The CDR3 contains 14 residues. CDR1 and CDR2 from the germline V gene are SEHNR and FQNEAQ (reference sequence). V shed 3 bases, J shed 2 bases, and the junction held 4 bases outside the gene matches.